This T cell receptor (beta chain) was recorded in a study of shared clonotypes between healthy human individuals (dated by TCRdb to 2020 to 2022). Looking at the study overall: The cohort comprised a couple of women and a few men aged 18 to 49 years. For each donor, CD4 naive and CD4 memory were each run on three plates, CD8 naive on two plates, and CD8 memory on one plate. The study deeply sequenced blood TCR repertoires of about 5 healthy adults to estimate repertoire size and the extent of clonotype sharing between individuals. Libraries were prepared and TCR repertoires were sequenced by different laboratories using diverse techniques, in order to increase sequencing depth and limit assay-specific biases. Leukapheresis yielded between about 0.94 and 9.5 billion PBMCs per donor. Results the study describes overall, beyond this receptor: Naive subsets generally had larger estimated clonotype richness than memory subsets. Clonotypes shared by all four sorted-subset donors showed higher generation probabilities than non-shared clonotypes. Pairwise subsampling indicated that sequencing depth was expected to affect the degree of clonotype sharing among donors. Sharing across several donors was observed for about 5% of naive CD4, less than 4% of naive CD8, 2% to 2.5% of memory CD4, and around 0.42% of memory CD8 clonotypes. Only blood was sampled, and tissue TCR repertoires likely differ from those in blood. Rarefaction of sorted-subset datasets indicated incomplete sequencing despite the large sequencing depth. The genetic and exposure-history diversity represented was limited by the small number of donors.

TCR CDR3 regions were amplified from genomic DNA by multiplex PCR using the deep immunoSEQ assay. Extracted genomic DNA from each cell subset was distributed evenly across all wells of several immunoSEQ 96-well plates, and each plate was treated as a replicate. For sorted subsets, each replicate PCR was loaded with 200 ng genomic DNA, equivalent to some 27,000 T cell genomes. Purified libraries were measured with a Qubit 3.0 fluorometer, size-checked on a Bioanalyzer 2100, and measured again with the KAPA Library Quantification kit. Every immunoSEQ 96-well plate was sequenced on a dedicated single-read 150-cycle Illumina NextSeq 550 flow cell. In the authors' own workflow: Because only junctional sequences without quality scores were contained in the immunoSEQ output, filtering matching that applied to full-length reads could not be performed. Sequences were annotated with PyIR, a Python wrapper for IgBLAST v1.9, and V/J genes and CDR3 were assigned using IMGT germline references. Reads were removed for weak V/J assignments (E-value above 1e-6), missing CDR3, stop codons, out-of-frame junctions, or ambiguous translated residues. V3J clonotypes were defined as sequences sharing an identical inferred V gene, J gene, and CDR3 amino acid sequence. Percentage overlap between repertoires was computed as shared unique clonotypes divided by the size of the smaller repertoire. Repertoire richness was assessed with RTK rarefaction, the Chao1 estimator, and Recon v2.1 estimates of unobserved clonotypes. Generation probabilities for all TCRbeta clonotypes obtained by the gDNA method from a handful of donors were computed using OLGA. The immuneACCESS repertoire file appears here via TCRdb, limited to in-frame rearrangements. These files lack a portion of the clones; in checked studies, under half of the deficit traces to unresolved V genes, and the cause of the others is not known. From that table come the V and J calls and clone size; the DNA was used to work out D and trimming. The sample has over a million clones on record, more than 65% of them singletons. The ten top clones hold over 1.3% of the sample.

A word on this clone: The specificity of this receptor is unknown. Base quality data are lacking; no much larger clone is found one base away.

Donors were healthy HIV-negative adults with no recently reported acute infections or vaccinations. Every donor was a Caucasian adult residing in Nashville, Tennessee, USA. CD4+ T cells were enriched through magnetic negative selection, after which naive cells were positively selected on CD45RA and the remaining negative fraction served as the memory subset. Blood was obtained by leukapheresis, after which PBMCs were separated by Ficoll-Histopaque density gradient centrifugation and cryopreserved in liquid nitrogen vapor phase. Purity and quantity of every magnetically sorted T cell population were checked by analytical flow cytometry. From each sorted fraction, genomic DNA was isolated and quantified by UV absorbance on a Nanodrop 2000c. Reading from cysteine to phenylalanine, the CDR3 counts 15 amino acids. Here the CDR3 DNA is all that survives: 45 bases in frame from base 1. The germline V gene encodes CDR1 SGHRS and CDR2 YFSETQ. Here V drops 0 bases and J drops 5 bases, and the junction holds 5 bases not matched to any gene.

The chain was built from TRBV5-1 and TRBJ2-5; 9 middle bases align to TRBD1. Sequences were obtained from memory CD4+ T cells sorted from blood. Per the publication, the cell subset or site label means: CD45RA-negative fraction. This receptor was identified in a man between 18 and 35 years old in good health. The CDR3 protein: CASSLAVGQGETQYF. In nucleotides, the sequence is TGCGCCAGCAGCTTGGCGGTGGGACAGGGCGAGACCCAGTACTTC.